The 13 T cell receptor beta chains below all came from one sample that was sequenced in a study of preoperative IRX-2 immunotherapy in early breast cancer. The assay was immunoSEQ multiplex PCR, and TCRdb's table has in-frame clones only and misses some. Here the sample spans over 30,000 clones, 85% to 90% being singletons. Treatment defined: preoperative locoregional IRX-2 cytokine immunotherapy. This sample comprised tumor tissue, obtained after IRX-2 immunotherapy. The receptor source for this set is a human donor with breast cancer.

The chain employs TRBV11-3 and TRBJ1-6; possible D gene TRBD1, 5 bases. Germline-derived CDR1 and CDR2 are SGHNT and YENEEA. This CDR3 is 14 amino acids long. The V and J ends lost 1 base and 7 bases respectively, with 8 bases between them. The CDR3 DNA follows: TGTGCCAGCAGCTTAGGACAGAACAATTCACCCCTCCACTTT. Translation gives CASSLGQNNSPLHF. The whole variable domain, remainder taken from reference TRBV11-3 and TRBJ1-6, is EAGVVQSPRYKIIEKKQPVAFWCNPISGHNTLYWYLQNLGQGPELLIRYENEEAVDDSQLPKDRFSAERLKGVDSTLKIQPAELGDSAVYLCASSLGQNNSPLHFGNGTRLTVT.

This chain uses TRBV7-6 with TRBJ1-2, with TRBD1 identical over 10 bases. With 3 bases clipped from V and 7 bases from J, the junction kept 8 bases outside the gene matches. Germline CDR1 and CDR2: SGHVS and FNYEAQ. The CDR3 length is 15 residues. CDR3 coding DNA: TGTGCCAGCAGCTTCCCGACAGGGGGCGCGGGTGGCTACACCTTC. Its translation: CASSFPTGGAGGYTF.

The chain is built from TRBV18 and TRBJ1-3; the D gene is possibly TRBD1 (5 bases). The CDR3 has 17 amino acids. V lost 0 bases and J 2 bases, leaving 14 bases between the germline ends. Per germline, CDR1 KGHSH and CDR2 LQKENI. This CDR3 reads CASSPPAARATGNTIYF. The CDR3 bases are TGTGCCAGCTCACCACCGGCGGCCAGGGCCACTGGAAACACCATATATTTT.

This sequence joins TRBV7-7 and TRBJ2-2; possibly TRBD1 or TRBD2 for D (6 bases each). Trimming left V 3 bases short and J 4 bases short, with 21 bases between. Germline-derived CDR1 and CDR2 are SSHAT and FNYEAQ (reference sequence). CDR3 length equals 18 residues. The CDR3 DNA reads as TGTGCCAGCAGCTTGGTAACCACGTGGGGGGCGTTCACCGGGGAGCTGTTTTTT. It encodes CASSLVTTWGAFTGELFF.

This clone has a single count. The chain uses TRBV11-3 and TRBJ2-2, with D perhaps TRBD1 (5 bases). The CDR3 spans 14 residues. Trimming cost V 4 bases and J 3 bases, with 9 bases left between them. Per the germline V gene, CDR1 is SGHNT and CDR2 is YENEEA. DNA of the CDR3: TGTGCCAGCAGCTCCGGCAGGGACACCGGGGAGCTGTTTTTT. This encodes CASSSGRDTGELFF.

This CDR3 is CASSPWPGLAGVDEQFF. DNA for the CDR3: TGTGCCAGCTCACCATGGCCGGGACTAGCGGGAGTAGATGAGCAGTTCTTC. The rearrangement joins TRBV18 to TRBJ2-1; TRBD2 matches 14 bases. V shed 2 bases and J 8 bases; nucleotides not matched to a gene: 8. Germline V lookup: CDR1 KGHSH, CDR2 LQKENI. This CDR3 comprises 17 residues. Together with reference TRBV18 and TRBJ2-1, the CDR3 gives the full variable domain: NAGVMQNPRHLVRRRGQEARLRCSPMKGHSHVYWYRQLPEEGLKFMVYLQKENIIDESGMPKERFSAEFPKEGPSILRIQQVVRGDSAAYFCASSPWPGLAGVDEQFFGPGTRLTVL.

The CDR3 DNA sequence: TGTGCCAGCAGTTTGGGCGGTGAGGACGAGCAGTACGTC. Its translation: CASSLGGEDEQYV. V and J are TRBV22-1 and TRBJ2-7. TRBV22-1 is annotated as a pseudogene. The CDR3 consists of 13 residues.

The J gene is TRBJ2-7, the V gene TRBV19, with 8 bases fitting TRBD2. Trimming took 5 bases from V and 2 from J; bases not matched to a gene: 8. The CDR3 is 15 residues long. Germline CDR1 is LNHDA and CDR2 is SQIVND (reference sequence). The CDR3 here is CASSESSGRAYEQYF. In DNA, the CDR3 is TGTGCCAGTAGTGAATCTAGCGGGCGGGCCTACGAGCAGTACTTC.

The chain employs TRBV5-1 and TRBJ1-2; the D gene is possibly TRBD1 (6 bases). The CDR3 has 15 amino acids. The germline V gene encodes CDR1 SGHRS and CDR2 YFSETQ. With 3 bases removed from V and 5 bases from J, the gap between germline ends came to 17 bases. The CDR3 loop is CASSSGQTGNYGYTF. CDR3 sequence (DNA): TGCGCCAGCAGCTCCGGGCAAACAGGGAATTATGGCTACACCTTC.

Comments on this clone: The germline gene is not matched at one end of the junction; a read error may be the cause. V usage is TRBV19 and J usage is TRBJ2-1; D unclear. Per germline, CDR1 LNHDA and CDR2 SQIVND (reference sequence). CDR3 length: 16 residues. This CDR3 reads CASTLTATSSYNEQFF. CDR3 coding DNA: TGTGCCAGTACCCTAACGGCGACGAGCTCCTACAATGAGCAATTCTTC.

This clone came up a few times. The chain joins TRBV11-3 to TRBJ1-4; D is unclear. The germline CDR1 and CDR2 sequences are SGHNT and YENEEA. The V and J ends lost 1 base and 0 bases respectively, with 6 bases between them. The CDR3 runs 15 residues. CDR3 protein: CASSLGGTTNEKLFF. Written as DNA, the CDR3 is TGTGCCAGCAGCTTAGGCGGAACAACTAATGAAAAACTGTTTTTT.

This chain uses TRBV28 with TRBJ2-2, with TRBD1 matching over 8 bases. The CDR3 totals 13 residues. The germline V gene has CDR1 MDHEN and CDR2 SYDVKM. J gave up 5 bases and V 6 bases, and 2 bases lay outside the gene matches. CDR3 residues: CASSDRGTGELFF. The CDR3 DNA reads TGTGCCAGCAGCGACAGGGGTACCGGGGAGCTGTTTTTT.

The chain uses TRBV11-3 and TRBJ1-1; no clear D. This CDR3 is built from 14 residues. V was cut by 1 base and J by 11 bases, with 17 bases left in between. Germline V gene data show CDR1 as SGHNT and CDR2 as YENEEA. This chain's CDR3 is CASSLVGVARAAFF. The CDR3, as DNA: TGTGCCAGCAGCTTAGTTGGCGTGGCCCGGGCTGCTTTCTTT.